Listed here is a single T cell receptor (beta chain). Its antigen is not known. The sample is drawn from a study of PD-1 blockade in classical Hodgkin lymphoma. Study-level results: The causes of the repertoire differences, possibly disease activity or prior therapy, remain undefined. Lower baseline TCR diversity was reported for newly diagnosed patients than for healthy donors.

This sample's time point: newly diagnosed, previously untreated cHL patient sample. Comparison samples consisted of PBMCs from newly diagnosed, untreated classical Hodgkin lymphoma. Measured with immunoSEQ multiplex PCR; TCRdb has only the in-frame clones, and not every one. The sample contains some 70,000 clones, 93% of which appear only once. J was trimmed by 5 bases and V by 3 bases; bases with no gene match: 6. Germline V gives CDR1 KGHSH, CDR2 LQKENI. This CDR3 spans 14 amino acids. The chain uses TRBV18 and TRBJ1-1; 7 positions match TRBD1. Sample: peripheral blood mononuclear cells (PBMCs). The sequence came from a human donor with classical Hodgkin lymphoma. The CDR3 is CASSPRQGETEAFF. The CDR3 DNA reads TGTGCCAGCTCACCCCGACAGGGTGAGACTGAAGCTTTCTTT.